The present T cell receptor (beta chain) was sequenced within a study of Ad26.COV2.S vaccination and SARS-CoV-2 variants. Background on the study: Within the COV1001 Ad26.COV2.S trial arm, the donor was enrolled. Study results and caveats: Reported post-vaccination CD8+ and CD4+ T cell responses to spike showed substantial breadth.

The treatment here: roughly 19 received Ad26.COV2.S at low or high dose, single or two shots; about five received placebo; per-sample allocation not given. Sampling was performed 63 days after the first vaccine or placebo injection. Notes on this clone: The antigen is not known.

In germline, CDR1 is SGHVS, CDR2 FQNEAQ. There are 17 residues in the CDR3. Trimming left V 11 bases short and J 0 bases short, with 24 bases between. Measured with immunoSEQ multiplex PCR; TCRdb has only the in-frame clones, and not every one. This sample has about 350,000 clones; roughly 84% occur once, and the top ten carry less than 4%. Specimen: peripheral blood, collected in a trial of Ad26.COV2.S vaccine versus placebo. The clonotype was recovered from a person between 18 and 65 years old who received the Ad26.COV2.S COVID-19 vaccine or a placebo. J is TRBJ2-3 and V is TRBV7-8; no firm D call. The CDR3 sequence: CASHQGIPLTSTDTQYF. The DNA of the CDR3 is TGTGCCTCACATCAAGGGATACCCCTAACTAGCACAGATACGCAGTATTTT.